These 30 T cell receptor beta chains share one sample of origin, sequenced in a study of molecular identifiers for immune sequencing clone quantification. TCRdb re-called the PCR reads through MiXCR, storing one row per CDR3 protein. The table lists about 320,000 distinct CDR3 sequences, roughly 24% of them singletons, with about 0.74% in the top ten. Material: naive CD8+ T cells from blood, with Jurkat cell RNA spiked in. Subset noted: FACS-sorted CD8+CD4-CCR7+CD45RA+ naive T cells. These receptors were collected from a human donor in good health. Some libraries in this study had Jurkat cell RNA spiked in.

CDR3 loop: CASSLSRAQGRYEQYF. CDR3 bases: TGTGCCAGCAGTTTATCGAGGGCACAGGGCCGTTACGAGCAGTACTTC. J is TRBJ2-7 and V is TRBV27; tentatively, D is TRBD1 (6 bases). Germline V gene lookup returns CDR1 MNHEY and CDR2 SMNVEV (reference sequence). The CDR3 is made up of 16 amino acids. V lost 0 bases, J lost 4 bases, and 16 bases lay in between.

This clonotype has ten or more counts. The V call is TRBV24-1, the J call TRBJ1-5; a weak D match, TRBD1 (6 bases). CDR1 and CDR2 (germline): KGHDR, SFDVKD. The length of the CDR3 is 13 residues. V lost 0 bases and J lost 11, with 10 bases in between. Written as DNA, the CDR3 is TGTGCCACCAGTGATTTGGCCCAGGGGACCCAGCATTTT. Its protein product is CATSDLAQGTQHF.

This clonotype was counted between two and nine times. The chain uses TRBV6-6 and TRBJ2-7; D is undetermined. Per germline, CDR1 MNHNY and CDR2 SVGAGI (reference sequence). V gave up 6 bases and J gave up 11 bases, with 14 bases separating them. The CDR3 contains 11 residues. The CDR3 is CASSFDWAEYF. The CDR3 DNA follows: TGTGCCAGCAGCTTCGACTGGGCTGAGTACTTC.

The genes are TRBV20-1 and TRBJ1-2, with 10 bases aligning to TRBD1. This CDR3 contains 15 residues. V was pared by 0 bases and J by 7 bases, with 8 bases of the junction left unmatched. In germline, CDR1 is DFQATT, CDR2 SNEGSKA (reference sequence). CDR3 sequence (DNA): TGCAGTGCTAGAGATCAGGGACAGGGGTGGCCTGGCTACACCTTC. This translates into CSARDQGQGWPGYTF.

In this sample, this clonotype turned up a few times. The rearrangement joins TRBV20-1 to TRBJ1-5, with D unclear. Deletions cut 0 bases from V and 1 base from J, with 10 bases between. CDR1 is DFQATT and CDR2 is SNEGSKA in the germline V gene (reference sequence). The CDR3 is 15 residues long. The CDR3 loop reads CSARDPGRSNQPQHF. The CDR3 DNA sequence: TGCAGTGCTAGAGATCCCGGGAGAAGCAATCAGCCCCAGCATTTT.

This clonotype showed up many times. The chain employs TRBV29-1 and TRBJ2-3, with 7 bases that match TRBD2. The CDR3 has 16 amino acids. Trimming at V came to 6 bases and at J to 2 bases, leaving 14 bases not matched to a gene. Germline values: CDR1 SQVTM, CDR2 ANQGSEA. CDR3 DNA sequence: TGCAGCGTACTAAAGGTGGCTAGCGGACCCACAGATACGCAGTATTTT. Protein: CSVLKVASGPTDTQYF.

The chain employs TRBV11-2 and TRBJ2-2; 8 nucleotides align to TRBD1. The CDR3 runs 17 residues. Unmatched junction bases numbered 7, after V lost 0 bases and J lost 4 bases. Germline loops: CDR1 SGHAT, CDR2 FQNNGV. CDR3 region: CASSLDHRGFGTGELFF. The CDR3 nucleotides are TGTGCCAGCAGCTTAGATCACAGGGGGTTTGGCACCGGGGAGCTGTTTTTT.

Points on this clonotype: This may be a read error: a much more frequent sequence differs by one nucleotide. The gene calls are TRBV30 and TRBJ1-5; D is unclear. This CDR3 contains 13 residues. From germline, CDR1 is GTSNPN and CDR2 SVGIG (reference sequence). Trimming shortened V by 2 bases and J by 8 bases, and 13 bases separated the two germline ends. CDR3 coding DNA: TGTGCCTGGAGTCTCACCTGCGGGGAGCCCCAGCATTTT. This gives the protein CAWSLTCGEPQHF.

A few counts support this clonotype. The rearrangement uses TRBV29-1 and TRBJ2-7; 7 nucleotides agree with TRBD1. After removal of 6 bases from V and 2 bases from J, the junction contained 7 bases not matched to a gene. The CDR3 totals 13 residues. Looked up from germline, CDR1 is SQVTM and CDR2 is ANQGSEA. CDR3 region: CSVSGTATYEQYF. For the CDR3, the DNA is TGCAGCGTCTCCGGGACAGCCACCTACGAGCAGTACTTC.

This clonotype came up a few times. This chain links TRBV6-4 with TRBJ2-3; D possibly matches TRBD1 or TRBD2 (5 bases each). CDR3 length: 16 amino acids. V lost 1 base and J lost 1, with 12 bases in between. CDR1 MRHNA and CDR2 SNTAGT come from the germline V gene. The CDR3 region is CASSDCGTACTDTQYF. DNA for the CDR3: TGTGCCAGCAGTGACTGTGGGACGGCTTGCACAGATACGCAGTATTTT.

Concerning this clonotype: The junction departs from germline at one end; a sequencing error may be responsible. The chain employs TRBV7-9 and TRBJ2-3, with D maybe TRBD1 (7 bases). Germline CDR1 is SEHNR and CDR2 is FQNEAQ (reference sequence). This CDR3 has 15 residues. This CDR3 is CASSLGGTATDAQYF. As DNA, the CDR3 is TGTGCCAGCAGCTTAGGCGGGACAGCCACAGATGCGCAGTATTTT.

This clonotype has a handful of counts. J is TRBJ2-7 and V is TRBV27, with D maybe TRBD1 (6 bases). The CDR3 runs to 15 residues. The V gene lost 0 bases and the J gene lost 2 bases, with 11 bases spanning the gap. Germline V gives CDR1 MNHEY, CDR2 SMNVEV (reference sequence). In DNA form, the CDR3 reads TGTGCCAGCAGTTTATCGGCAGGGGCGACCTACGAGCAGTACTTC. It translates to CASSLSAGATYEQYF.

This clonotype was detected many times. The chain recombines TRBV6-1 with TRBJ1-1, with no clear D. Trimming left V 6 bases short and J 0 bases short, with 8 bases between. This CDR3 is 13 amino acids long. Germline CDR1 MNHNS, CDR2 SASEGT. The CDR3 spells CASRVELNTEAFF. The CDR3 bases are TGTGCCAGCAGGGTTGAATTGAACACTGAAGCTTTCTTT.

The V and J genes are TRBV9 and TRBJ2-3; a weak D match, TRBD1 (5 bases). In germline, CDR1 is SGDLS, CDR2 YYNGEE. The CDR3 has 16 residues. V was trimmed by 7 bases and J by 0 bases, leaving 18 bases between them. CDR3 residues: CASGYLGRQSTDTQYF. CDR3 in DNA: TGTGCCAGCGGCTACTTGGGCAGACAGAGCACAGATACGCAGTATTTT.

A remark on this clonotype: A much larger clone is a single base away; this may be a read error. The chain is built from TRBV28 and TRBJ2-7, with 10 nucleotides matching TRBD2. Germline V gene sequence: CDR1 MDHEN, CDR2 SYDVKM. There are 13 residues in the CDR3. The CDR3 loop is CASSYGLADERYF. In nucleotides, the CDR3 is TGTGCCAGCAGTTATGGACTAGCGGACGAGCGGTACTTC.

There are a few counts of this clonotype. J is TRBJ2-7 and V is TRBV27, with a possible D match to TRBD2 (6 bases). The CDR3 spans 17 residues. The germline V gene has CDR1 MNHEY and CDR2 SMNVEV (reference sequence). V was pared by 5 bases and J by 4 bases, with 24 bases between. In DNA, the CDR3 is TGTGCCAGCAGTCCCCAAAGTGTTAGCGGAGGCCCTTACGAGCAGTACTTC. Encoded protein: CASSPQSVSGGPYEQYF.

This clonotype was picked up a small number of times. This chain connects TRBV27 to TRBJ2-7; D assignment may be TRBD1 or TRBD2 (5 bases each). The CDR3 has 15 amino acids. Between the trimmed V and J ends, which lost 4 bases and 4 bases, there was a span of 17 bases. Per the germline V gene, CDR1 is MNHEY and CDR2 is SMNVEV (reference sequence). The CDR3: CASSSLEGQGYEQYF. CDR3 nucleotides: TGTGCCAGCAGTTCCCTAGAGGGTCAGGGTTACGAGCAGTACTTC.

This clonotype showed up many times. V gene TRBV12-3 or TRBV12-4 combines with J gene TRBJ1-1; the D is unclear. The V gene lost 1 base and the J gene lost 5 bases, with 14 bases spanning the gap. CDR3 size: 15 residues. For the CDR3, the DNA is TGTGCCAGCAGTTTAGAGTGGGCGAGGGATACTGAAGCTTTCTTT. This translates into CASSLEWARDTEAFF.

This clonotype was recorded a few times. V is TRBV9 and J is TRBJ2-1; no definite D call. CDR1 SGDLS and CDR2 YYNGEE come from the germline V gene. Trimming left V 0 bases short and J 8 bases short, with 12 bases between. The CDR3 loop spans 14 amino acids. DNA for the CDR3: TGTGCCAGCAGCGTAGCGCCGGGCAGCCATGAGCAGTTCTTC. Residues: CASSVAPGSHEQFF.

Worth noting for this clonotype: A read error may account for a junction end that differs from germline. V gene TRBV28 combines with J gene TRBJ2-7, with a possible D match to TRBD2 (7 bases). This CDR3 region has 15 residues. The germline V gene encodes CDR1 MDHEN and CDR2 SYDVKM. CDR3 loop: CASSSEGGAPYERYF. In DNA, the CDR3 is TGTGCCAGCAGCTCCGAGGGGGGGGCCCCCTACGAGCGGTACTTC.

This sequence joins TRBV13 and TRBJ2-1; 11 bases are a match to TRBD2. This CDR3 contains 16 residues. Germline CDR1 PRHDT, CDR2 FYEKMQ (reference sequence). The ends lost 5 bases at V and 8 bases at J; junction bases unmatched: 11. CDR3 loop: CASSTRLVAGGDEQFF. The CDR3 DNA follows: TGTGCCAGCAGCACCCGACTGGTAGCGGGGGGGGATGAGCAGTTCTTC.

The V gene is TRBV7-9, the J gene TRBJ2-6; TRBD1 is a possible D gene (5 bases). With 2 bases removed from V and 3 bases from J, the gap between germline ends came to 11 bases. The CDR3 totals 16 residues. The germline CDR1 and CDR2 sequences are SEHNR and FQNEAQ (reference sequence). CDR3 loop: CASSLQGWDGANVLTF. CDR3 bases: TGTGCCAGCAGCTTACAGGGCTGGGATGGGGCCAACGTCCTGACTTTC.

To note about this clonotype: A much larger clonotype is one base distant, so this may be a read error. The V call is TRBV12-3 or TRBV12-4, the J call TRBJ1-2, with no clear D. The CDR3 length is 14 residues. The V gene lost 3 bases and the J gene lost 6 bases, with 14 bases spanning the gap. The CDR3 region is CASSLVIAVNGYTF. The CDR3 DNA sequence: TGTGCCAGCAGTTTGGTTATAGCGGTGAATGGCTACACCTTC.

On this clonotype: At one end the junction does not follow the germline gene, possibly because of a read error. The chain uses TRBV7-9 and TRBJ1-3, with no clear D. Germline CDR1 reads SEHNR; CDR2 reads FQNEAQ (reference sequence). The CDR3 runs to 15 residues. The CDR3 bases are TGTGCCAGCAGCTTAGCGTGGAGGTCTGGATACACCATATATTTT. Amino acid sequence: CASSLAWRSGYTIYF.

Regarding this clonotype: A read error may produce the germline difference seen at one junction end. CDR3 DNA sequence: TGCGGTGCTAGAGATATTAGCGGGAGGGCCGGGAGCACAGATACGCAGTATTTT. This encodes CGARDISGRAGSTDTQYF. The chain employs TRBV20-1 and TRBJ2-3; 11 nucleotides match TRBD2. The CDR3 loop spans 18 amino acids. The germline V gene has CDR1 DFQATT and CDR2 SNEGSKA (reference sequence).

This clonotype was counted only a few times. This chain links TRBV4-3 with TRBJ1-4, with a weak D call TRBD1 (6 bases). CDR1 is LGHNA and CDR2 is YSLEER in the germline V gene. The CDR3 extends over 12 amino acids. V dropped 4 bases and J dropped 12 bases, with 12 bases sitting between them. In DNA form, the CDR3 reads TGCGCCAGCAGCCCCAGGGGTGACGAACTGTTTTTT. It yields the protein CASSPRGDELFF.

The chain combines TRBV30 with TRBJ2-7; D unclear. CDR1 is GTSNPN, CDR2 SVGIG, per germline (reference sequence). Trimming took 4 bases from V and 0 from J, leaving 10 bases between them. The CDR3 has 13 residues. This CDR3 reads CAWNLQPSYEQYF. The DNA of the CDR3 is TGTGCCTGGAATTTACAGCCCTCCTACGAGCAGTACTTC.

The chain recombines TRBV7-2 with TRBJ2-1; D gene uncertain. This CDR3 is built from 12 residues. Per the germline V gene, CDR1 is SGHTA and CDR2 is FQGNSA. Between the trimmed V and J ends, which lost 1 base and 3 bases, there was a span of 1 base. The DNA of the CDR3 is TGTGCCAGCAGCTTAGTCTACAATGAGCAGTTCTTC. Its translation: CASSLVYNEQFF.

This clonotype occurred many times. The chain carries TRBV6-5 and TRBJ2-1; a possible D gene is TRBD1 (7 bases). The CDR3 covers 13 residues. V was shortened by 7 bases and J by 9 bases, with 16 bases between the two germline ends. Germline assignment: CDR1 MNHEY and CDR2 SVGAGI. The CDR3 loop is CASTAQGGFEQFF. In nucleotides, the CDR3 is TGTGCCAGCACCGCGCAGGGGGGTTTTGAGCAGTTCTTC.

The rearrangement uses TRBV20-1 and TRBJ2-2, with D perhaps given as TRBD1 or TRBD2 (5 bases each). The CDR3 extends over 14 amino acids. The V end was cut by 3 bases, the J end by 6 bases, with 14 bases between. Germline lookup yields CDR1 DFQATT and CDR2 SNEGSKA (reference sequence). The chain's CDR3 is CSARAGALAGELFF. The CDR3 region has the DNA TGCAGTGCTAGGGCCGGGGCCCTCGCCGGGGAGCTGTTTTTT.